The 15 T cell receptor beta chains given below trace back to one sample, sequenced in a study of T cells after yellow fever vaccination. One entry per CDR3 protein, called by TCRdb with MiXCR from the 5' RACE reads. There are some 500,000 distinct CDR3 sequences in the sample; 13% occur only once, and about an eighth lies in the top ten. The input for sequencing was PBMCs, taken on the day of the yellow fever booster vaccination. These receptors were collected from a young man who received the YFV17D yellow fever vaccine.

This clonotype has a count of ten or more. The chain employs TRBV7-2 and TRBJ2-5, with no clear D. The CDR3 has 13 amino acids. CDR1 is SGHTA and CDR2 is FQGNSA in the germline V gene. V lost 1 base and J 5 bases, leaving 8 bases between the germline ends. This chain's CDR3 is CASSLGYTETQYF. The CDR3 DNA follows: TGTGCCAGCAGCTTAGGATATACGGAGACCCAGTACTTC.

The chain has TRBV15 and TRBJ2-3, with a tentative D call TRBD2 (7 bases). The CDR3 covers 17 residues. The germline gives CDR1 LNHNV, CDR2 YYDKDF (reference sequence). Trimming took 4 bases from V and 5 from J, leaving 22 bases between them. The CDR3 is CATSMHGLRGAGDTQYF. CDR3 in DNA: TGTGCCACCAGCATGCATGGCCTCCGGGGGGCGGGAGATACGCAGTATTTT.

V usage is TRBV6-6 and J usage is TRBJ2-1; no clear D. Germline values: CDR1 MNHNY, CDR2 SVGAGI (reference sequence). The CDR3 spans 12 residues. V lost 6 bases to trimming and J lost 5 bases, with 8 bases between them. The CDR3 bases are TGTGCCAGCAGCCATCGTAACAATGAGCAGTTCTTC. Translation gives CASSHRNNEQFF.

The genes are TRBV12-3 or TRBV12-4 and TRBJ2-2; possibly TRBD1 for D (5 bases). This CDR3 has 13 residues. The V end was cut by 5 bases, the J end by 6 bases, with 10 bases between. CDR3 DNA sequence: TGTGCCAGCAGTCTAGGGGTCGCCGGGGAGCTGTTTTTT. Amino acid sequence: CASSLGVAGELFF.

This clonotype has a count of ten or more. V and J are TRBV9 and TRBJ2-3; D not certain. Between the trimmed V and J ends, which lost 1 base and 0 bases, there was a span of 6 bases. The CDR3 runs 14 residues. Germline-derived CDR1 and CDR2 are SGDLS and YYNGEE. In DNA, the CDR3 is TGTGCCAGCAGCGTAAGCGAAAGCACAGATACGCAGTATTTT. It translates to CASSVSESTDTQYF.

The chain links TRBV19 to TRBJ2-1, with D unclear. CDR1 and CDR2 from the germline V gene are LNHDA and SQIVND (reference sequence). Trimming cost V 3 bases and J 5 bases, with 14 bases left between them. The CDR3 extends over 15 amino acids. The CDR3 DNA follows: TGTGCCAGTAGTATCCCACCCCCAAGGCACAATGAGCAGTTCTTC. It translates to CASSIPPPRHNEQFF. The whole variable domain, remainder taken from reference TRBV19 and TRBJ2-1, is DGGITQSPKYLFRKEGQNVTLSCEQNLNHDAMYWYRQDPGQGLRLIYYSQIVNDFQKGDIAEGYSVSREKKESFPLTVTSAQKNPTAFYLCASSIPPPRHNEQFFGPGTRLTVL.

This clonotype has a handful of counts. CDR3 loop: CSARGIGISGNTIYF. Here the CDR3 DNA reads TGCAGTGCTAGAGGGATAGGGATCTCTGGAAACACCATATATTTT. The chain is built from TRBV20-1 and TRBJ1-3; D is undetermined. Trimming removed 1 base at V and 0 bases at J, with 10 bases between. The CDR3 sequence is 15 residues long. CDR1 and CDR2 from the germline V gene are DFQATT and SNEGSKA (reference sequence).

This rearrangement joins TRBV12-3 or TRBV12-4 to TRBJ1-5; no definite D call. The CDR3 spans 13 residues. Deletions cut 3 bases from V and 6 bases from J, with 9 bases between. The CDR3, as DNA: TGTGCCAGCAGTTTGTTGGAAAGTCAGCCCCAGCATTTT. Its translation: CASSLLESQPQHF.

This clonotype was picked up a small number of times. The chain links TRBV7-9 to TRBJ2-7; a weak D match, TRBD1 (6 bases). The CDR3 consists of 15 residues. Between the trimmed V and J ends, which lost 5 bases and 3 bases, there was a span of 17 bases. Looked up from germline, CDR1 is SEHNR and CDR2 is FQNEAQ (reference sequence). CDR3 protein: CASSPRLGHYYEQYF. In nucleotides, the CDR3 is TGTGCCAGCAGCCCCCGGCTGGGACACTACTACGAGCAGTACTTC.

Regarding this clonotype: One junction end disagrees with the germline gene, perhaps due to a read error. V gene TRBV15 combines with J gene TRBJ2-7, with D perhaps given as TRBD1 or TRBD2 (6 bases each). The germline gives CDR1 LNHNV, CDR2 YYDKDF (reference sequence). This CDR3 contains 12 residues. CDR3: CATSNAGFDRNF. CDR3 coding DNA: TGTGCCACCAGCAACGCGGGGTTTGACAGGAACTTC.

This clonotype was detected only a few times. The rearrangement joins TRBV11-1 to TRBJ2-2; 10 nucleotides match TRBD1. CDR1 and CDR2 (germline): SGHAT, FQDESV (reference sequence). With V trimmed by 3 bases and J by 5 bases, 12 bases remained unmatched. The CDR3 loop spans 18 amino acids. In DNA form, the CDR3 reads TGTGCCAGCAGCTTGGTTTCCGGGACAGGGGTCAGAACCGGGGAGCTGTTTTTT. Translated: CASSLVSGTGVRTGELFF. Filled out from reference TRBV11-1 and TRBJ2-2, the complete variable domain reads EAEVAQSPRYKITEKSQAVAFWCDPISGHATLYWYRQILGQGPELLVQFQDESVVDDSQLPKDRFSAERLKGVDSTLKIQPAELGDSAMYLCASSLVSGTGVRTGELFFGEGSRLTVL.

J is TRBJ2-3 and V is TRBV4-3; TRBD2 agrees at 7 bases. J was trimmed by 0 bases and V by 1 base; bases with no gene match: 4. CDR1 LGHNA and CDR2 YSLEER come from the germline V gene. CDR3 length: 16 amino acids. The CDR3 bases are TGCGCCAGCAGCCAAGTAGCGGGTTCTAGCACAGATACGCAGTATTTT. It codes for CASSQVAGSSTDTQYF.

This clonotype was seen a few times. J is TRBJ2-5 and V is TRBV29-1; D unresolved. V lost 3 bases and J 2 bases, leaving 7 bases between the germline ends. CDR1 is SQVTM and CDR2 is ANQGSEA in the germline V gene. There are 12 residues in the CDR3. The CDR3 reads CSVETDQETQYF. CDR3 DNA sequence: TGCAGCGTTGAGACGGATCAAGAGACCCAGTACTTC.

The J gene is TRBJ2-2, the V gene TRBV2; D call uncertain. Per the germline V gene, CDR1 is SNHLY and CDR2 is FYNNEI. V lost 4 bases, J lost 5 bases, and 11 bases lay in between. This CDR3 comprises 14 residues. The chain's CDR3 is CASSVHTKTGELFF. CDR3 coding DNA: TGTGCCAGCAGTGTTCACACCAAAACCGGGGAGCTGTTTTTT.

This chain joins TRBV24-1 and TRBJ2-5, with 9 bases identical to TRBD1. Unmatched junction bases numbered 8, after V lost 8 bases and J lost 5 bases. Germline V gene data show CDR1 as KGHDR and CDR2 as SFDVKD. The CDR3 totals 14 residues. CDR3 residues: CATTGTGSTETQYF. The CDR3 DNA is TGTGCCACCACCGGGACAGGGTCGACGGAGACCCAGTACTTC.